The rows below give T cell receptor beta chains drawn from one sample of a study of cytomegalovirus exposure and HLA in healthy donors. TCRdb keeps only in-frame clones here, not all; method: immunoSEQ multiplex PCR. This table holds about 200,000 clones, approximately 78% found once. The sequenced material came from PBMCs. These receptors originate from a man aged 25-45 years in good health and CMV-seronegative. Each CDR3 is given with its conserved first and last residue. Each record gives: D gene, J gene, clone size, V gene, CDR3 length, CDR3 DNA, CDR3 protein. D genes are given only for firm matches. The size of a clone is reported for some rows only, either as once, few or many, or as a class for expanded clones.

NA | TRBJ2-5 | NA | TRBV6-1 | 15 | TGTGCCAGCAGTGGAATCGACAGCGCGCGGGAGACCCAGTACTTC | CASSGIDSARETQYF
TRBD2 | TRBJ2-7 | NA | TRBV6-5 | 15 | TGTGCCAGCAGGGCCGGGACTAGCGGAACCTACGAGCAGTACTTC | CASRAGTSGTYEQYF
NA | TRBJ2-2 | NA | TRBV9 | 14 | TGTGCCAGCAGCGTAGGAGGGAGCACCGGGGAGCTGTTTTTT | CASSVGGSTGELFF
TRBD2 | TRBJ2-7 | NA | TRBV7-2 | 16 | TGTGCCAGCAGCTCTCGAACTAGCGGGGCACGCTACGAGCAGTACTTC | CASSSRTSGARYEQYF
TRBD2 | TRBJ2-1 | NA | TRBV19 | 14 | TGTGCCAGTAGCCTAGCGGGGTCCTACAATGAGCAGTTCTTC | CASSLAGSYNEQFF
TRBD1 | TRBJ2-7 | NA | TRBV7-3 | 13 | TGTGCCAGCAGCCGTGACAGGGGTGGGGAGCAGTACTTC | CASSRDRGGEQYF
NA | TRBJ2-1 | NA | TRBV7-3 | 15 | TGTGCCAGCAGCCTTACTCTAAGCTCCTACAATGAGCAGTTCTTC | CASSLTLSSYNEQFF
TRBD1 | TRBJ2-1 | NA | TRBV11-2 | 17 | TGTGCCAGCAGCTTAGATCTGCTCCGGGACAGGTCTTTTGAGCAGTTCTTC | CASSLDLLRDRSFEQFF
TRBD2 | TRBJ2-2 | NA | TRBV4-2 | 18 | TGTGCCAGCAGCCAAGGGCGGGGGGGCCTCTTCAACACCGGGGAGCTGTTTTTT | CASSQGRGGLFNTGELFF
NA | TRBJ2-3 | NA | TRBV7-8 | 15 | TGTGCCAGCAGACGGTGGGCACTTGACACAGATACGCAGTATTTT | CASRRWALDTDTQYF
NA | TRBJ1-5 | NA | TRBV10-3 | 15 | TGTACCATCAGTGAGTCTTCGGGAGACAATCAGCCCCAGCATTTT | CTISESSGDNQPQHF
TRBD2 | TRBJ2-5 | NA | TRBV5-4 | 15 | TGTGCCAGCAAGGCTAGCGGGGGGGCGGGGGAGACCCAGTACTTC | CASKASGGAGETQYF
TRBD1 | TRBJ2-2 | NA | TRBV5-1 | 16 | TGCGCCAGCAGCTTAAGGACAGGGACGAACACCGGGGAGCTGTTTTTT | CASSLRTGTNTGELFF
TRBD2 | TRBJ2-3 | NA | TRBV13 | 15 | TGTGCCAGCAGCTTAGAGCGGGACCGGGGGAATACGCAGTATTTT | CASSLERDRGNTQYF
NA | TRBJ2-6 | NA | TRBV11-2 | 13 | TGTGCCAGCAGCCCCCCTGGGGCCAGCGTCCTGACTTTC | CASSPPGASVLTF
NA | TRBJ2-7 | NA | TRBV6-1 | 15 | TGTGCCAGCAGTTCGGGGGGGACAGGGCGCCACGAGCAGTACTTC | CASSSGGTGRHEQYF
TRBD1 | TRBJ1-5 | few | TRBV7-2 | 16 | TGTGCCAGCAGCCCGGGGACAGGAGCAATCAATCAGCCCCAGCATTTT | CASSPGTGAINQPQHF
NA | TRBJ1-6 | NA | TRBV6-5 | 15 | TGTGCCAGCAGTTACTCGAGCTCCTATAATTCACCCCTCCACTTT | CASSYSSSYNSPLHF
TRBD2 | TRBJ2-5 | NA | TRBV6-1 | 14 | TGTGCCAGCTTGGGGGGGAACTCCCAAGAGACCCAGTACTTC | CASLGGNSQETQYF
NA | TRBJ2-7 | NA | TRBV25-1 | 11 | TGTGCCAGCAGAATCCTCGGCGAGCAGTACTTC | CASRILGEQYF
TRBD1 | TRBJ1-1 | NA | TRBV18 | 17 | TGTGCCAGCTCACCACTAAATAAACAGGGGCAGGGCACTGAAGCTTTCTTT | CASSPLNKQGQGTEAFF
NA | TRBJ2-5 | NA | TRBV20-1 | 11 | TGCAGTGCTAGTCTAGAAGAGGCCCAGTACTTC | CSASLEEAQYF
TRBD2 | TRBJ2-5 | NA | TRBV2 | 16 | TGTGCCAGCGGGTGGGCGCGGGGGGGCCGGAAAGAGACCCAGTACTTC | CASGWARGGRKETQYF
NA | TRBJ1-1 | NA | TRBV27 | 16 | TGTGCCAGCAGTTTTGCCCCCCCCGGGAGGCTCACTGAAGCTTTCTTT | CASSFAPPGRLTEAFF
TRBD1 | TRBJ2-1 | NA | TRBV6-5 | 13 | TGTGCCAGCACGATAGGACAGGGTGATGAGCAGTTCTTC | CASTIGQGDEQFF
TRBD2 | TRBJ2-1 | NA | TRBV28 | 16 | TGTGCCAGCAGTTCACCTAGCGGGGGGTCCTACAATGAGCAGTTCTTC | CASSSPSGGSYNEQFF
NA | TRBJ2-7 | NA | TRBV6-5 | 11 | TGTGCCAGCAGTTATAACTACGAGCAGTACTTC | CASSYNYEQYF
NA | TRBJ2-2 | NA | TRBV4-3 | 14 | TGCGCCAGCAGCCTAGACCCCGACACCGGGGAGCTGTTTTTT | CASSLDPDTGELFF
TRBD1 | TRBJ1-1 | NA | TRBV4-1 | 14 | TGCGCCAGCAGCCAGGGACAGGGGTTGCCTGAAGCTTTCTTT | CASSQGQGLPEAFF
TRBD1 | TRBJ1-2 | few | TRBV6-1 | 15 | TGTGCCAGCAGTGAAGGGGCAGGGGGCTTCTATGGCTACACCTTC | CASSEGAGGFYGYTF
TRBD1 | TRBJ2-5 | NA | TRBV6-1 | 13 | TGTGCCAGCAGTGAAGCGCGGACAGGGACCCAGTACTTC | CASSEARTGTQYF
TRBD2 | TRBJ2-5 | NA | TRBV9 | 14 | TGTGCCAGCAGCTCAAGCGGGGGGGAAGAGACCCAGTACTTC | CASSSSGGEETQYF